This passage covers 20 T cell receptor beta chains from one sample sequenced in a study of OX40 agonist ivuxolimab in advanced cancers. Profiling relied on immunoSEQ multiplex PCR, and the TCRdb table lists in-frame clones only, not all of them. This table has 65,000 to 80,000 clones, approximately 84% appearing once. Sequencing used CD4+ or CD8+ T cells sorted from blood, obtained in a trial of the OX40 agonist ivuxolimab. The receptors come from an adult with an advanced solid tumor such as melanoma, head and neck, liver or kidney cancer.

J is TRBJ2-7 and V is TRBV9; D uncertain. In germline, CDR1 is SGDLS, CDR2 YYNGEE. The CDR3 is made up of 11 amino acids. Trimming took 0 bases from V and 5 from J, leaving 3 bases between them. As DNA, the CDR3 is TGTGCCAGCAGCGTAGTCGACGAGCAGTACTTC. This gives the protein CASSVVDEQYF.

CDR3 residues: CASSDKGPNTAYTDTQYF. CDR3 DNA sequence: TGTGCCAGCAGCGACAAAGGGCCGAACACAGCCTACACAGATACGCAGTATTTT. This chain links TRBV9 with TRBJ2-3; D gene ambiguous. The V gene lost 3 bases and the J gene lost 2 bases, with 22 bases spanning the gap. Germline assignment: CDR1 SGDLS and CDR2 YYNGEE. The CDR3 totals 18 residues.

V and J are TRBV18 and TRBJ1-5; D remains ambiguous. V gave up 5 bases and J gave up 6 bases, with 8 bases separating them. Germline assignment: CDR1 KGHSH and CDR2 LQKENI. This CDR3 is 12 amino acids long. The CDR3 DNA reads as TGTGCCAGCTCAGAAAGTGGTCAGCCCCAGCATTTT. It translates to CASSESGQPQHF.

This clone appeared a few times. The chain carries TRBV28 and TRBJ1-6, with D perhaps matching TRBD1 (5 bases). Germline-derived CDR1 and CDR2 are MDHEN and SYDVKM. This CDR3 is built from 15 residues. The V end was cut by 5 bases, the J end by 6 bases, with 14 bases between. The CDR3 region is CASSPGGGFNSPLHF. The CDR3 bases are TGTGCCAGCAGTCCCGGGGGGGGATTTAATTCACCCCTCCACTTT. Based on the CDR3 plus reference TRBV28 and TRBJ1-6, the full variable domain is DVKVTQSSRYLVKRTGEKVFLECVQDMDHENMFWYRQDPGLGLRLIYFSYDVKMKEKGDIPEGYSVSREKKERFSLILESASTNQTSMYLCASSPGGGFNSPLHFGNGTRLTVT.

The V call is TRBV27, the J call TRBJ2-1; D is tentatively TRBD1 or TRBD2 (5 bases each). The germline gives CDR1 MNHEY, CDR2 SMNVEV (reference sequence). The CDR3 spans 16 residues. V lost 6 bases and J lost 0, with 15 bases in between. CDR3 coding DNA: TGTGCCAGCAGCCTCCAAGGGACGGGCTCCTACAATGAGCAGTTCTTC. This gives the protein CASSLQGTGSYNEQFF.

V gene TRBV9 combines with J gene TRBJ2-1, with TRBD1 matching 11 bases. The CDR3 contains 17 residues. Germline-derived CDR1 and CDR2 are SGDLS and YYNGEE. V dropped 1 base and J dropped 3; count of bases not matched to a gene: 6. The DNA for the CDR3 is TGTGCCAGCAGCGTACCCGGAGGGACAGGGGGCTACAATGAGCAGTTCTTC. The encoded protein is CASSVPGGTGGYNEQFF.

The sample holds one count of this clone. The CDR3 DNA reads TGTGCCAGCAGTTCCCAGGGGGCGGGAAGCAATCAGCCCCAGCATTTT. Translating it yields CASSSQGAGSNQPQHF. V usage is TRBV28 and J usage is TRBJ1-5; 8 bases fit TRBD1. The J segment lost 1 base and the V segment lost 4 bases, leaving 6 bases of the junction unmatched. The germline gives CDR1 MDHEN, CDR2 SYDVKM. CDR3 size: 16 residues.

The chain has TRBV27 and TRBJ1-5; no clear D. CDR1 and CDR2 (germline): MNHEY, SMNVEV (reference sequence). V lost 4 bases, J lost 4 bases, and 8 bases lay in between. CDR3 length: 13 amino acids. The CDR3: CASSYRENQPQHF. As DNA, the CDR3 is TGTGCCAGCAGTTACCGCGAAAATCAGCCCCAGCATTTT.

This clone is medium-sized within its sample. The rearrangement joins TRBV5-4 to TRBJ1-2, with D maybe TRBD1 (6 bases). V was shortened by 6 bases and J by 4 bases, with 13 bases between the two germline ends. The CDR3 has 13 amino acids. The germline V gene encodes CDR1 SGHNT and CDR2 YYREEE (reference sequence). CDR3 in DNA: TGTGCCAGCAACATAGGGGGGAGCTATGGCTACACCTTC. Amino acids: CASNIGGSYGYTF. The whole variable domain, filled in from reference TRBV5-4 and TRBJ1-2, reads ETGVTQSPTHLIKTRGQQVTLRCSSQSGHNTVSWYQQALGQGPQFIFQYYREEENGRGNFPPRFSGLQFPNYSSELNVNALELDDSALYLCASNIGGSYGYTFGSGTRLTVV.

This clone has just a few counts. This CDR3 reads CASSPKGTGTNEKLFF. CDR3 sequence (DNA): TGCGCCAGCAGCCCGAAGGGGACAGGGACTAATGAAAAACTGTTTTTT. The chain recombines TRBV4-3 with TRBJ1-4; 9 bases align to TRBD1. Germline CDR1 is LGHNA and CDR2 is YSLEER. V was pared by 4 bases and J by 2 bases, with 5 bases of the junction left unmatched. CDR3 length equals 16 residues.

V gene TRBV19 combines with J gene TRBJ1-5, with D maybe TRBD1 (6 bases). The CDR3 covers 14 residues. V shed 6 bases and J shed 3 bases, with 12 bases lying between them. Germline CDR1 reads LNHDA; CDR2 reads SQIVND (reference sequence). CDR3: CASRPQGTNQPQHF. For the CDR3, the DNA is TGTGCCAGTAGGCCTCAGGGGACCAATCAGCCCCAGCATTTT. Drawing the rest from reference TRBV19 and TRBJ1-5, the complete variable domain is DGGITQSPKYLFRKEGQNVTLSCEQNLNHDAMYWYRQDPGQGLRLIYYSQIVNDFQKGDIAEGYSVSREKKESFPLTVTSAQKNPTAFYLCASRPQGTNQPQHFGDGTRLSIL.

The V gene is TRBV6-5, the J gene TRBJ2-1; D uncertain. V shed 5 bases and J shed 5 bases, with 4 bases lying between them. The germline V gene encodes CDR1 MNHEY and CDR2 SVGAGI. This CDR3 has 11 amino acids. The CDR3, as DNA: TGTGCCAGCAGTAACCACAATGAGCAGTTCTTC. Protein sequence: CASSNHNEQFF.

The chain links TRBV5-4 to TRBJ2-2; 10 bases align to TRBD2. The ends lost 0 bases at V and 1 base at J; junction bases unmatched: 6. Per germline, CDR1 SGHNT and CDR2 YYREEE (reference sequence). This CDR3 is built from 18 residues. The CDR3 DNA is TGTGCCAGCAGCTTGGATGTCCTAGCGGGGGTGAACACCGGGGAGCTGTTTTTT. Protein: CASSLDVLAGVNTGELFF.

The CDR3 DNA sequence: TGTGCCAGCAGCTTTACCGAAAACACTGAAGCTTTCTTT. It yields the protein CASSFTENTEAFF. J is TRBJ1-1 and V is TRBV7-3, with D hard to call. From germline, CDR1 is SGHTA and CDR2 FQGTGA. Trimming shortened V by 3 bases and J by 2 bases, and 7 bases separated the two germline ends. The length of the CDR3 is 13 residues.

This chain uses TRBV7-9 with TRBJ2-3; D not resolved. V was cut by 0 bases and J by 4 bases, with 8 bases left in between. CDR3 length: 14 amino acids. Germline lookup yields CDR1 SEHNR and CDR2 FQNEAQ (reference sequence). This CDR3 is CASSLAQAADTQYF. CDR3 DNA sequence: TGTGCCAGCAGCTTAGCGCAGGCGGCAGATACGCAGTATTTT.

V and J are TRBV4-2 and TRBJ2-1; 11 bases match TRBD2. Per the germline V gene, CDR1 is LGHNA and CDR2 is YNFKEQ. This CDR3 comprises 13 residues. Trimming at V came to 3 bases and at J to 15 bases, leaving 7 bases not matched to a gene. The CDR3 region is CASSHPGTSGRFF. The CDR3 nucleotides are TGTGCCAGCAGCCATCCCGGGACTAGCGGCAGGTTCTTC.

This chain links TRBV5-1 with TRBJ2-3; D unclear. The CDR3 is 14 residues long. The V gene lost 3 bases and the J gene lost 0 bases, with 8 bases spanning the gap. Germline CDR1 SGHRS, CDR2 YFSETQ. The CDR3 DNA is TGCGCCAGCAGCTCCGTGGGCAGCACAGATACGCAGTATTTT. Protein product: CASSSVGSTDTQYF.

Here the CDR3 reads CASSLRTGEAFF. CDR3 coding DNA: TGTGCCAGCAGCCTGCGGACGGGGGAAGCTTTCTTT. This chain links TRBV9 with TRBJ1-1; D remains unclear. There are 12 residues in the CDR3. Deletions cut 4 bases from V and 8 bases from J, with 12 bases between. The germline CDR1 and CDR2 sequences are SGDLS and YYNGEE.

In its sample, this clone was seen once. The chain is built from TRBV28 and TRBJ2-7; D uncertain. Trimming took off 2 bases at V and 6 bases at J, with 8 bases between the two ends. The CDR3 contains 12 residues. Germline assignment: CDR1 MDHEN and CDR2 SYDVKM. The CDR3 sequence is CASSLNPREQYF. The DNA for the CDR3 is TGTGCCAGCAGTTTAAATCCTCGCGAGCAGTACTTC.

This clone has only a few counts. The rearrangement links TRBV6-5 to TRBJ1-5; D is uncertain. CDR1 is MNHEY and CDR2 is SVGAGI in the germline V gene. The CDR3 extends over 15 amino acids. The ends were cut back, 6 bases at V and 5 bases at J, with 17 bases in the middle. CDR3 sequence: CASSHGKNLYQPQHF. The DNA for the CDR3 is TGTGCCAGCAGCCACGGGAAAAATCTATATCAGCCCCAGCATTTT.